This T cell receptor (beta chain) emerged from a study of T cell responses to AZD1222 COVID-19 vaccine. Whole-study findings and limits: Donors were chiefly white British, with a greater number of females, and clonal diversity was perhaps underestimated. In all cases, repertoires were sampled only after the peak T cell response. Spike-specific TCR breadth rose after two AZD1222 doses, and depth rose as well.

In regard to this clone: No antigen is known for it.

Method: immunoSEQ multiplex PCR; TCRdb's copy keeps in-frame clones and lacks some. In the table there are 75,000 to 100,000 clones, roughly 92% of which are singletons. Combined were second doses at about 4 or about 12 weeks. With 1 base removed from V and 6 bases from J, the gap between germline ends came to 18 bases. The CDR3 extends over 17 amino acids. Germline CDR1 is MDHEN and CDR2 is SYDVKM. J is TRBJ2-2 and V is TRBV28, with D possibly being TRBD1 (6 bases). This clonotype originated in an adult who received the AZD1222 COVID-19 vaccine. Sample: peripheral blood, taken 28 days after the second AZD1222 dose. For the CDR3, the DNA is TGTGCCAGCAGTTTATATAAAAGGGGGACGGGCCCCGGGGAGCTGTTTTTT. It encodes CASSLYKRGTGPGELFF. The entire variable domain, with the rest obtained from reference TRBV28 and TRBJ2-2, is as follows: DVKVTQSSRYLVKRTGEKVFLECVQDMDHENMFWYRQDPGLGLRLIYFSYDVKMKEKGDIPEGYSVSREKKERFSLILESASTNQTSMYLCASSLYKRGTGPGELFFGEGSRLTVL.